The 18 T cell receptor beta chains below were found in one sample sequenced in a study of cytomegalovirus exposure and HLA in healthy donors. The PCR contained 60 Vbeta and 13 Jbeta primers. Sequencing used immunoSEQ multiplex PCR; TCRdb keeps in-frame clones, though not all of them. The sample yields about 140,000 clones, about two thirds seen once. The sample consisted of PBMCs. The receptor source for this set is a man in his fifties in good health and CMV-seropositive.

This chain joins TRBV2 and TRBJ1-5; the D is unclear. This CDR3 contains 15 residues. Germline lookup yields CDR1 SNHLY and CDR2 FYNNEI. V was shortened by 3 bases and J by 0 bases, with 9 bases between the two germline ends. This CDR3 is CASSESGYSNQPQHF. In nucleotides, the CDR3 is TGTGCCAGCAGTGAGTCGGGTTATAGCAATCAGCCCCAGCATTTT.

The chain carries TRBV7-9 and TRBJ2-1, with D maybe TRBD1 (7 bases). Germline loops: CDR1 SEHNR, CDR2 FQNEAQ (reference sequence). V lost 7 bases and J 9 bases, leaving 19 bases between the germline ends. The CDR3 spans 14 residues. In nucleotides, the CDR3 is TGTGCCAGCAACGAGATGGAGGGGGCGGGTGAGCAGTTCTTC. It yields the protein CASNEMEGAGEQFF.

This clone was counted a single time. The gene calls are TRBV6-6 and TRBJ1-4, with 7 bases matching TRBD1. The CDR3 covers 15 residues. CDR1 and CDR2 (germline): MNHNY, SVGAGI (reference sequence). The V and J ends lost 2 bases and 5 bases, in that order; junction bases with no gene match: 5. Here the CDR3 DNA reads TGTGCCAGCAGTTACGGGGACAGATCGAATGAAAAACTGTTTTTT. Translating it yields CASSYGDRSNEKLFF.

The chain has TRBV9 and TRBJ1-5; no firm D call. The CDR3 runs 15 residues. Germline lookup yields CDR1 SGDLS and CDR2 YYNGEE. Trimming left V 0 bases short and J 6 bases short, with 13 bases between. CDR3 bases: TGTGCCAGCAGCGTAGAGCCGGGCGAGGGTCAGCCCCAGCATTTT. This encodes CASSVEPGEGQPQHF.

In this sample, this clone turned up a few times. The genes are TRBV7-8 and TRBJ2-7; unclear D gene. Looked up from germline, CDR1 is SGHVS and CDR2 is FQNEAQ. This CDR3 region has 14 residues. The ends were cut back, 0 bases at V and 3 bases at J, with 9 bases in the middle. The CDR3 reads CASSLAVHYYEQYF. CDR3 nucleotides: TGTGCCAGCAGCTTAGCGGTGCACTACTACGAGCAGTACTTC.

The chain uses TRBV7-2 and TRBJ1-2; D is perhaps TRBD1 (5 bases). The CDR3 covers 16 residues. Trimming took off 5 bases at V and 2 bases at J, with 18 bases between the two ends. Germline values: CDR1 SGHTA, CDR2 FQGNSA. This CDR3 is CASSPPGTYFNYGYTF. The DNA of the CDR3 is TGTGCCAGCAGCCCTCCCGGGACTTATTTCAACTATGGCTACACCTTC. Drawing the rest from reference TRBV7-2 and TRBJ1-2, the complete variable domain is GAGVSQSPSNKVTEKGKDVELRCDPISGHTALYWYRQSLGQGLEFLIYFQGNSAPDKSGLPSDRFSAERTGGSVSTLTIQRTQQEDSAVYLCASSPPGTYFNYGYTFGSGTRLTVV.

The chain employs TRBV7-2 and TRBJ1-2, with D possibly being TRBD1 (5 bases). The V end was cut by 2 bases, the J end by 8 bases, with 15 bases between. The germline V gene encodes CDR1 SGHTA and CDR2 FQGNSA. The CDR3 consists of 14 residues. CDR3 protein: CASSLYGGIGGYTF. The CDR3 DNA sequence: TGTGCCAGCAGCTTATACGGGGGGATCGGAGGCTACACCTTC.

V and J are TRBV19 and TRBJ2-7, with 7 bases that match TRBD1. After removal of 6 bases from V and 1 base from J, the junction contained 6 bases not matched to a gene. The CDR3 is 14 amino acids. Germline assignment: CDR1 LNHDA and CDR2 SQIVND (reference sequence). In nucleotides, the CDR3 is TGTGCCAGTAGGGACAGGACAAATTCCTACGAGCAGTACTTC. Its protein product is CASRDRTNSYEQYF.

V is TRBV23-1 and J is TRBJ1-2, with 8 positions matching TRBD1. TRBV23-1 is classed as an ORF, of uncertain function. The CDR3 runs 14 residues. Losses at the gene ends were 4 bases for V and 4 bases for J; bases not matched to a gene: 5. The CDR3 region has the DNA TGCGCCAGCAGTCGCACCGGGACAGGCTATGGCTACACCTTC. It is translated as CASSRTGTGYGYTF.

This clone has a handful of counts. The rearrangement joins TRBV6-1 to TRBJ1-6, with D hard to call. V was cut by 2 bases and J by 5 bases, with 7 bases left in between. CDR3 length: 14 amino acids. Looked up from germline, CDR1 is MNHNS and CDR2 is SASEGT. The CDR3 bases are TGTGCCAGCAGTGAAACACATAATAATTCACCCCTCCACTTT. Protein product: CASSETHNNSPLHF.

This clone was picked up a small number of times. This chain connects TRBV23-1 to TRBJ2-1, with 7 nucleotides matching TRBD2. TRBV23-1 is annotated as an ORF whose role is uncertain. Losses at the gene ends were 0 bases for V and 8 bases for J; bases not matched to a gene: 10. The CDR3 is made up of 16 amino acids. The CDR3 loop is CASSQSREAACDEQFF. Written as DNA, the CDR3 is TGCGCCAGCAGTCAATCTCGGGAGGCCGCTTGCGATGAGCAGTTCTTC.

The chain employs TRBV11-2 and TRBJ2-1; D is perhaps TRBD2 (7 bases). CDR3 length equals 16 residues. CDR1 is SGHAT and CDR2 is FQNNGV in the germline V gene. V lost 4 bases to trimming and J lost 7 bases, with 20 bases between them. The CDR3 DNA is TGTGCCAGCAGCTCGCTAAGGGGGGGATCCTTAAATGAGCAGTTCTTC. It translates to CASSSLRGGSLNEQFF.

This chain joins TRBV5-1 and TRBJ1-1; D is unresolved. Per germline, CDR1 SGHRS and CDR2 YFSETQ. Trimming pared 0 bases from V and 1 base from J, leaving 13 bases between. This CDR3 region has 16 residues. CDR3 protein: CASSLGRAAGNTEAFF. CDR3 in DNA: TGCGCCAGCAGCTTGGGGAGGGCAGCTGGGAACACTGAAGCTTTCTTT.

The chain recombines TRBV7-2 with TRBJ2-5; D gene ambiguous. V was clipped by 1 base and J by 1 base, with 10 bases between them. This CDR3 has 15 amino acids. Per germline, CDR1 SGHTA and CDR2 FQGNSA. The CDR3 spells CASSLGAALQETQYF. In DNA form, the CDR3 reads TGTGCCAGCAGCTTAGGTGCAGCGCTCCAAGAGACCCAGTACTTC.

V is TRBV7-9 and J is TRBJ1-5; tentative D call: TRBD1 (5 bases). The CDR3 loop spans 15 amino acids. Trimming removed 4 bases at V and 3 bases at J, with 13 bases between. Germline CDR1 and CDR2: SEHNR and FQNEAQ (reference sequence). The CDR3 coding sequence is TGTGCCAGCAGCTATTCCGACAGCGACAATCAGCCCCAGCATTTT. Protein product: CASSYSDSDNQPQHF.

The chain's CDR3 is CASSLIREGTEAFF. The CDR3 nucleotides read TGTGCCAGCAGCCTAATCAGGGAGGGCACTGAAGCTTTCTTT. V and J are TRBV11-2 and TRBJ1-1, with D maybe TRBD1 (5 bases). Trimming removed 5 bases from V and 4 bases from J, with 14 bases in between. The CDR3 is 14 amino acids. CDR1 is SGHAT, CDR2 FQNNGV, per germline.

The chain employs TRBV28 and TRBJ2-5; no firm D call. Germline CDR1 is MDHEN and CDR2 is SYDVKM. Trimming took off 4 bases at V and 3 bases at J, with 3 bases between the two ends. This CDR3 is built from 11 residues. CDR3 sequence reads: CASSSEETQYF. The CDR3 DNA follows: TGTGCCAGCAGTTCAGAAGAGACCCAGTACTTC.

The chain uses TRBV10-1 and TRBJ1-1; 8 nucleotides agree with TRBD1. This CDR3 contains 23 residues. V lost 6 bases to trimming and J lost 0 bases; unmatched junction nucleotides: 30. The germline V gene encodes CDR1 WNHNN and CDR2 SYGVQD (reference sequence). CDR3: CASRRTYIDRGKPRINMNTEAFF. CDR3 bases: TGCGCCAGCAGACGGACGTATATAGACAGGGGCAAACCACGAATAAATATGAACACTGAAGCTTTCTTT.